Following are 2 T cell receptor beta chains from one sample sequenced in a study of shared clonotypes between healthy human individuals. Using immunoSEQ multiplex PCR, the repertoire was profiled, and TCRdb retains in-frame clones only, with some absent. This sample has about 2.4 million clones, with roughly 93% found just once. Input material: naive CD4+ T cells from PBMCs. The subset was: CD45RA+ positively selected. The receptors come from a man in his late teens or twenties in good health. Some clones in this sample may be carry-over from other donors' samples.

The chain combines TRBV20-1 with TRBJ1-2, with D unclear. CDR3 length: 11 amino acids. The germline CDR1 and CDR2 sequences are DFQATT and SNEGSKA (reference sequence). Trimming shortened V by 7 bases and J by 4 bases, and 10 bases separated the two germline ends. CDR3 region: CSEGDPYGYTF. Here the CDR3 DNA reads TGCAGTGAGGGAGATCCCTATGGCTACACCTTC.

J is TRBJ1-5 and V is TRBV6-5, with unresolved D. The CDR3 contains 14 residues. CDR1 is MNHEY and CDR2 is SVGAGI in the germline V gene. Trimming shortened V by 5 bases and J by 10 bases, and 18 bases separated the two germline ends. CDR3 bases: TGTGCCAGCAGTCCCGACGGTCTAAGTTTCCCCCAGCATTTT. Its translation: CASSPDGLSFPQHF.